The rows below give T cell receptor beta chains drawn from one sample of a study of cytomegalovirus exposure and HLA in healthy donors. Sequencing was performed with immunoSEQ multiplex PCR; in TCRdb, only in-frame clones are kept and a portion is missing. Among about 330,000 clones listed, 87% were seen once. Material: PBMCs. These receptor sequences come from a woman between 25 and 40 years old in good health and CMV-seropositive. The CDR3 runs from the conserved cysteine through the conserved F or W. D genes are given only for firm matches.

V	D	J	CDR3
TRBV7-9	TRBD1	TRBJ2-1	CASSILDRDPYNEQFF
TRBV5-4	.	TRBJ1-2	CASSFTPSGYTF
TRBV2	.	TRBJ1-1	CASSTGDTEAFF
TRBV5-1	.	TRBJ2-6	CASSIGIRALSGANVLTF
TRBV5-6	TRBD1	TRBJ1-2	CASSLGTGGAVDYGYTF
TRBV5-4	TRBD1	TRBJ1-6	CASSPRTGDNSPLHF
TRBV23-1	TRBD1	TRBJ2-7	CASRKGQGSYEQYF
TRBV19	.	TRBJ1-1	CASSISRSLNTEAFF
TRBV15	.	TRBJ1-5	CATSIGRIPNQPQHF
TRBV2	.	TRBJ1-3	CASSGWGLIGNTIYF
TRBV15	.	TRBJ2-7	CATSRPTNEQYF
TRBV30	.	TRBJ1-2	CAFRTAYGYTF
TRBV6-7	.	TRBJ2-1	CASSPYSLECVSGEQFF
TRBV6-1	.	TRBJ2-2	CASSPRRGSTGELFF
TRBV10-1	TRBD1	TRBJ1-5	CASSEWDRGNQPQHF
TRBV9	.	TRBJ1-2	CASSVAGYGYTF
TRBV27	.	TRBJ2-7	CASSQGRASEQYF
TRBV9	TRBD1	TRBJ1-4	CASSVGGGQRDEKLFF
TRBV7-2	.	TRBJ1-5	CASSLVITGNQPQHF
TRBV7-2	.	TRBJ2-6	CASSLVREYSGANVLTF
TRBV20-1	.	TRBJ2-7	CSASDYEQYF
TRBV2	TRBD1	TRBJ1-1	CASHWTIRDRGMNTEAFF
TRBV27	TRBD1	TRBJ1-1	CASKSLGQGRTEAFF
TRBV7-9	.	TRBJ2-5	CASSFLAVQETQYF
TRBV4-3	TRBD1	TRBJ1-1	CASSQRQGIVNTEAFF
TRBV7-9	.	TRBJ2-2	CASSSRAGELFF
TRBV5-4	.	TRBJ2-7	CASSLRGRGEQYF
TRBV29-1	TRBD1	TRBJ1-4	CSVGTGSEKLFF
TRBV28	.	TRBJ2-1	CASSFIAENNEQFF
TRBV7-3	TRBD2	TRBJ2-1	CASSLRLAGVAEQFF
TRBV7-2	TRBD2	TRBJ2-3	CASSLNGRADTQYF
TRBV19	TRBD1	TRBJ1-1	CASSTRTSGGEAFF
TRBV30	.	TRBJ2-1	CAWSVRNEQFF
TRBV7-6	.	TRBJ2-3	CASSSLRGTGGPGTDTQYF
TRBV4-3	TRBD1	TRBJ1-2	CASSQDRGTAYYGYTF
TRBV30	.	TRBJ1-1	CAWSDARSEAFF
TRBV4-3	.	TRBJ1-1	CASSQDVVKEGTEAFF
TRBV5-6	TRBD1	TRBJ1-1	CASNQRQGPRMNTEAFF
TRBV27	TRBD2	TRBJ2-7	CASGLAGNYEQYF
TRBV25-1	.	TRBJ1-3	CASSERNNLNTIYF
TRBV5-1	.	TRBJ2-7	CATQRQVDSYEQYF
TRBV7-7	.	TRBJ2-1	CASSPGRAYNEQFF
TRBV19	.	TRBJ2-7	CASSIDGRAYEQYF
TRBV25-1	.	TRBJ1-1	CASSRWNTEAFF
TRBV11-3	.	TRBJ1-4	CASSLGRGEKLFF
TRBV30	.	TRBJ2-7	CAAATPGWGEQYF
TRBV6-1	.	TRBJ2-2	CAILSSGELFF